Following are 4 T cell receptor beta chains from one sample sequenced in a study of shared clonotypes between healthy human individuals. Libraries were prepared by immunoSEQ multiplex PCR; TCRdb keeps only in-frame clonotypes and omits some of them. The data show about 2.4 million clones, 93% seen once. Sequencing was performed on naive CD4+ T cells from PBMCs. Specified subset: CD45RA+ positively selected. These receptors originate from a man aged 18 to 30 in good health. Some clones in this sample may be carry-over from other donors' samples.

The genes are TRBV5-1 and TRBJ2-6; D may be TRBD2 (5 bases). Trimming removed 3 bases at V and 0 bases at J, with 10 bases between. Germline V gives CDR1 SGHRS, CDR2 YFSETQ. There are 16 residues in the CDR3. In nucleotides, the CDR3 is TGCGCCAGCAGCTCGGAGGCGACCTCTGGGGCCAACGTCCTGACTTTC. Amino acids: CASSSEATSGANVLTF. Full variable domain (outside the CDR3, taken from reference TRBV5-1 and TRBJ2-6): KAGVTQTPRYLIKTRGQQVTLSCSPISGHRSVSWYQQTPGQGLQFLFEYFSETQRNKGNFPGRFSGRQFSNSRSEMNVSTLELGDSALYLCASSSEATSGANVLTFGAGSRLTVL.

This clone came up once. The genes are TRBV10-3 and TRBJ1-2, with D possibly TRBD1 on 5 matching bases. This CDR3 has 16 residues. Trimming shortened V by 5 bases and J by 0 bases, and 16 bases separated the two germline ends. Germline assignment: CDR1 ENHRY and CDR2 SYGVKD. In nucleotides, the CDR3 is TGTGCCATCAGTCGGTCCACAGGCTCGGCTAACTATGGCTACACCTTC. Translating it yields CAISRSTGSANYGYTF.

The chain couples TRBV6-5 to TRBJ2-1; no clear D gene. The CDR3 covers 15 residues. In germline, CDR1 is MNHEY, CDR2 SVGAGI. V lost 6 bases, J lost 0 bases, and 12 bases lay in between. CDR3 bases: TGTGCCAGCAGCAGAAAGTATAGCTCCTACAATGAGCAGTTCTTC. It translates to CASSRKYSSYNEQFF.

The chain has TRBV27 and TRBJ2-3; D gene unclear. The CDR3 spans 14 residues. The germline V and J ends were trimmed by 0 bases and 6 bases, with 10 bases remaining between them. CDR1 and CDR2 from the germline V gene are MNHEY and SMNVEV (reference sequence). CDR3 in DNA: TGTGCCAGCAGTTTATCAATTCCGGGCGATACGCAGTATTTT. It is translated as CASSLSIPGDTQYF.